This section outlines one T cell receptor (beta chain) sequence together with its context. As yet, its antigen is unknown. TCRdb processed the reads anew with MiXCR; each CDR3 protein has one entry. The data show some 800,000 distinct CDR3 sequences, with 25% to 35% seen just once and around 14% held by the top ten. This CDR3 has 17 amino acids. V lost 0 bases, J lost 1 base, and 4 bases stayed unmatched. Per the germline V gene, CDR1 is SGHTA and CDR2 is FQGTGA. This sample is drawn from a study of T cell repertoires in cytomegalovirus infection. Study-wide background: The authors relied on CMV epitopes, both recently identified HLA-C-restricted and well-studied HLA-B-restricted. Matching HLA type and CMV infection were both indicated by public TCR beta signatures.

Study-wide results and caveats: In two of eight donors, the top clonotype was HLA-C-restricted CMV-specific. Cumulative frequency of public TCR beta families picked out carriers of CMV plus the relevant HLA.

This clonotype originated in a human donor in good health (CMV status not recorded). Some clones in this sample may be carry-over from other donors' samples. The sample in question was cultured CD8+ T cells from PBMCs, obtained from culture after CMV antigen stimulation. The genes are TRBV7-3 and TRBJ2-2; 8 bases are shared with TRBD1. CDR3 DNA sequence: TGTGCCAGCAGCTTAACACGACAGGGGAAGAACACCGGGGAGCTGTTTTTT. Its protein product is CASSLTRQGKNTGELFF.